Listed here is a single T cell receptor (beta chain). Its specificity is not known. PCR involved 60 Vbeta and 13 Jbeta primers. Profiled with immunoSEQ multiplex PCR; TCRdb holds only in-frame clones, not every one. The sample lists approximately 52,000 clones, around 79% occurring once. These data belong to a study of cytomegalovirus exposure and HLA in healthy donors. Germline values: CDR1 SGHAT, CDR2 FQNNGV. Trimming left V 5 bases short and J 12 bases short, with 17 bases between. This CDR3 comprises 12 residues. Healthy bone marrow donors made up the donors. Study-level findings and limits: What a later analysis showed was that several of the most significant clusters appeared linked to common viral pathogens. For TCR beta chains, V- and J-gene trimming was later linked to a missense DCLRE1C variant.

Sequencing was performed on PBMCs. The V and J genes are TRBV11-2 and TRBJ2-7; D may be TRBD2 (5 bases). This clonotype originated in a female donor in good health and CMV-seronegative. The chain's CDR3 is CASSQEVGPRYF. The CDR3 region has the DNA TGTGCCAGCAGCCAGGAGGTCGGGCCAAGGTACTTC. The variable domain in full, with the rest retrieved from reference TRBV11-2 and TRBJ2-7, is EAGVAQSPRYKIIEKRQSVAFWCNPISGHATLYWYQQILGQGPKLLIQFQNNGVVDDSQLPKDRFSAERLKGVDSTLKIQPAKLEDSAVYLCASSQEVGPRYFGPGTRLTVT.